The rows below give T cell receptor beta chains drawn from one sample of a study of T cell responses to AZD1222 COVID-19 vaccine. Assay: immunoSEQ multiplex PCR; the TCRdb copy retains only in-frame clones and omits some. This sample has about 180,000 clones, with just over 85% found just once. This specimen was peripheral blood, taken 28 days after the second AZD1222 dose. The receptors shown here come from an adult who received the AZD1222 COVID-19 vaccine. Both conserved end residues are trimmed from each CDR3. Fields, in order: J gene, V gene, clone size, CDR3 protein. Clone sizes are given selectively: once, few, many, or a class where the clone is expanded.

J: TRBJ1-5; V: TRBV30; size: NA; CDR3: AWSVDNNQPQH
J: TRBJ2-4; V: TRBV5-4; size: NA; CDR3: ASSLDRTVAKNIQY
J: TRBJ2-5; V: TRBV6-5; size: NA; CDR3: ASSPTSGLAETQY
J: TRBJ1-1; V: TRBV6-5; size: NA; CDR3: ASSYSLITEAF
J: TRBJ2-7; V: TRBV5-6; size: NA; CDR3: ASSTLAGAGEEQY
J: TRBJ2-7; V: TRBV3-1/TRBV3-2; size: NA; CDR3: ASSPPGTDLKDSYEQY
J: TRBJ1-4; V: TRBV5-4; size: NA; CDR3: ASSSGQGVNEKLF
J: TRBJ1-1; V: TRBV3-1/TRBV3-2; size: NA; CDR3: ASSQVPGGGTEAF
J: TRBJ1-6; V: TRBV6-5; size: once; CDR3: ASNRGTGDASPLH
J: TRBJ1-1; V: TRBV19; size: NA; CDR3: ATSGTANTEAF
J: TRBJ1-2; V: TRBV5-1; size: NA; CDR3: ASSLGQGDDYGYT
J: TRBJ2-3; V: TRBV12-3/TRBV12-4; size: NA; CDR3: ASRQGDTQY
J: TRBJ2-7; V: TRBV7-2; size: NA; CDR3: ASSSIQGYLTYEQY
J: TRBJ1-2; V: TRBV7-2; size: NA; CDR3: ASSLGGRERSYT
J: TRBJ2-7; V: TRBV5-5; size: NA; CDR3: ASGRTGASYEQY
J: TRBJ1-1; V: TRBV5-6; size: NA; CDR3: ASTGQGRTEAF
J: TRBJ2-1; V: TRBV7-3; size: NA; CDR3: ASSQLGTSYNEQF
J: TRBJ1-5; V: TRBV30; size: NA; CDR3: AWGPGLSDQPQH
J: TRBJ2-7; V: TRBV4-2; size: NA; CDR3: ASSQEVLSYEQY
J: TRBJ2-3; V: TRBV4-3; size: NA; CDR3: ASSQGNRGSTDTQY
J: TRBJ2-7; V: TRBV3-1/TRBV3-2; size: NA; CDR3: ASSRGPNSYEQY
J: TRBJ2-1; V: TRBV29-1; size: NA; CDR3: SVDGQGDDEQF
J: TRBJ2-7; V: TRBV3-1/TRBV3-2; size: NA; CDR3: ASSQQGAKGEQY